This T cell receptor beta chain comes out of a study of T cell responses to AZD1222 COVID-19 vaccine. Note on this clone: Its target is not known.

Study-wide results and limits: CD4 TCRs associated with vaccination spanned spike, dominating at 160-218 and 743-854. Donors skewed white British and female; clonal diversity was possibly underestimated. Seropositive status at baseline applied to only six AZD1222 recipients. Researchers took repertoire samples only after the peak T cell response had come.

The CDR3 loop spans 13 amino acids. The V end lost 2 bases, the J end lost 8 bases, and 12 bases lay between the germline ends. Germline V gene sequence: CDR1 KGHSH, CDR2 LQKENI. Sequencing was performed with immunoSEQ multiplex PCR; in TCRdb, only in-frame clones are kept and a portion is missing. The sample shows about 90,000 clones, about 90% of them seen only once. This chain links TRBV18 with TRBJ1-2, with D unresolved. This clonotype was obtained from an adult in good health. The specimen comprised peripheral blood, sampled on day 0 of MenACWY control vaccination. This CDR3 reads CASSPVPSEGYTF. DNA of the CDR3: TGTGCCAGCTCACCAGTCCCCAGTGAAGGCTACACCTTC.